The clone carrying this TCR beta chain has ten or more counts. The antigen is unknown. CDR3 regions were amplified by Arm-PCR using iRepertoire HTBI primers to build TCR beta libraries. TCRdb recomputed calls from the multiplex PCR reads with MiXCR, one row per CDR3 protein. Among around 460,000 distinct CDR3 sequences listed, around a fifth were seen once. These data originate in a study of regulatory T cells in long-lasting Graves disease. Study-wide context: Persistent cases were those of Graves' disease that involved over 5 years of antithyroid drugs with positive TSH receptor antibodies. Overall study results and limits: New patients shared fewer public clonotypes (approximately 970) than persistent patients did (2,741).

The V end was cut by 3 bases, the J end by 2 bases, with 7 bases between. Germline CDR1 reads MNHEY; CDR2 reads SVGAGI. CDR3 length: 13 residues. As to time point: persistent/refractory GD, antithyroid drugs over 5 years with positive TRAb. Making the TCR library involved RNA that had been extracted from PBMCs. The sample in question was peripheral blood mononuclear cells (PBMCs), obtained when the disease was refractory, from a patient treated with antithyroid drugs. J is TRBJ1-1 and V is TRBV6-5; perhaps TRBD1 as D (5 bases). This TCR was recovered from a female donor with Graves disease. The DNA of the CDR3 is TGTGCCAGCAGTTATGACAGCAACACTGAAGCTTTCTTT. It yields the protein CASSYDSNTEAFF.